This T cell receptor (beta chain) was observed in a study of control samples from healthy donors and cancer patients. Sequenced by immunoSEQ multiplex PCR; TCRdb stores in-frame clones only, minus some. Among some 130,000 clones, approximately 90% were seen once, and the ten largest hold around 7.9%. V dropped 2 bases and J dropped 5 bases, with 12 bases sitting between them. Germline values: CDR1 LNHNV, CDR2 YYDKDF (reference sequence). The CDR3 consists of 14 residues. This sequence was found in a man aged 18 to 35 in good health. The chain carries TRBV15 and TRBJ1-1; D not resolved. The sequencing input was blood. CDR3 nucleotide sequence: TGTGCCACCAGCAGACCCCGACAATTGACTGAAGCTTTCTTT. It translates to CATSRPRQLTEAFF.